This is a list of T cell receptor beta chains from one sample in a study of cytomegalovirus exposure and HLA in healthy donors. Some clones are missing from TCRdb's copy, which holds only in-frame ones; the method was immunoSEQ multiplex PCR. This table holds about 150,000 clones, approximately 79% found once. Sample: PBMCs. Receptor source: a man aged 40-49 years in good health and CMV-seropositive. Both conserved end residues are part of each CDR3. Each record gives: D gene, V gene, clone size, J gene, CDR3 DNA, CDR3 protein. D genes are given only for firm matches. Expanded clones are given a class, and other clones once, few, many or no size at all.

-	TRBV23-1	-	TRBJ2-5	TGCGCCAGCAGCCACGGGGGAGTAGAAGAGACCCAGTACTTC	CASSHGGVEETQYF
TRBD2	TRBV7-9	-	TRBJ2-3	TGTGCCAGCAGCCGGACTAGCGGGAGCACAGATACGCAGTATTTT	CASSRTSGSTDTQYF
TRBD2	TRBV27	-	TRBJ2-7	TGTGCCAGCAGTTTATTGGGGGGGGTTGCCTGGGGCGAGCAGTACTTC	CASSLLGGVAWGEQYF
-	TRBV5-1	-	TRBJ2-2	TGCGCCAGCAGCTTGATGGGCCCTTATTTGAACACCGGGGAGCTGTTTTTT	CASSLMGPYLNTGELFF
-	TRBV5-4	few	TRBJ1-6	TGTGCCAGCAGCTCTACAGGGTTCGGGGATTCACCCCTCCACTTT	CASSSTGFGDSPLHF
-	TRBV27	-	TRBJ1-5	TGTGCCAGCAGTCTCCGACAGAACTATCAGCCCCAGCATTTT	CASSLRQNYQPQHF
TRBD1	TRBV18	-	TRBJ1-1	TGTGCCAGCGTGGGACAGACGAACACTGAAGCTTTCTTT	CASVGQTNTEAFF
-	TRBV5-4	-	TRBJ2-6	TGTGCCAGCAGCTTGGCGATAGTCCCTGGTGGGGCCAACGTCCTGACTTTC	CASSLAIVPGGANVLTF
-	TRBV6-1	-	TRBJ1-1	TGTGCCAGCAGTACCCTGGGAGGGGAGGGCACTGAAGCTTTCTTT	CASSTLGGEGTEAFF
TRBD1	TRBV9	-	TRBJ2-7	TGTGCCAGCAGCGTAGATGGGACAGGGACCTACGAGCAGTACTTC	CASSVDGTGTYEQYF
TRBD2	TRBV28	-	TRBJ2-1	TGTGCCAGCAGTGCCCCGGCGGGGGGTGAGCAGTTCTTC	CASSAPAGGEQFF